This T cell receptor (gamma chain) was captured in a study of Vδ1+ human thymocytes. CDR1 is EGSTGY and CDR2 is YDSYTSSV in the germline V gene. Trimming at V came to 6 bases and at J to 12 bases, leaving 5 bases not matched to a gene. The CDR3 consists of 9 residues. Extracted RNA was reverse transcribed into cDNA. Pooled V-gene forward primers with one constant-region reverse primer generated the CDR3 amplicons by multiplex PCR. TCRdb redid clone calling on the multiplex PCR reads using CATT. The table records roughly 24,000 gamma-chain clones, about an eighth of them present only once. Worth noting for this clone: No antigen is known for it.

Points from the study as a whole: TRG sequences recurred across donors, whereas TRD sequences stayed essentially private. Unexpected Vdelta2 sequences could cause misinterpretation of bulk repertoire data. Thymic delta-chain repertoires held roughly 20% Vdelta2 sequences and few Vdelta3, despite high sort purity. Thymic TRG and TRD repertoires appeared highly polyclonal, with Gaussian CDR3 length distributions.

The sorted cells were CD3+ Vdelta1+ Vdelta2- thymocytes from alphabeta-depleted thymus. This TCR derives from a child less than two years old who had congenital heart surgery. V usage is TRGV4 and J usage is TRGJ1 or TRGJ2. Sequenced: Vdelta1+ gamma-delta thymocytes from the thymus. As to subset: FACS-sorted CD3+ TCRalphabeta- TCRVdelta1+ TCRVdelta2- thymocytes. The CDR3 reads CATWIGKLF. For the CDR3, the DNA is TGTGCCACCTGGATAGGGAAACTCTTT.